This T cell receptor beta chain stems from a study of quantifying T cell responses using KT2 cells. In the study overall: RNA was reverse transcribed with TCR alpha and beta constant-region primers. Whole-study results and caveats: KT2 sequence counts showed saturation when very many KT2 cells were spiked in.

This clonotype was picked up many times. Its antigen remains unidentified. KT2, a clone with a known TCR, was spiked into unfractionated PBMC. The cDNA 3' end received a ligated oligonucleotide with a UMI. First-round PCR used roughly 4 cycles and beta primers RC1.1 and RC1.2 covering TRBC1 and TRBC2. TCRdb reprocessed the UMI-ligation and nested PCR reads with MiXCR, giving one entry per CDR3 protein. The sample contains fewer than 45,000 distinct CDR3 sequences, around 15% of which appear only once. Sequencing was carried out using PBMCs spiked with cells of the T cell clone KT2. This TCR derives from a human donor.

DNA for the CDR3: TGTGCCAGCAGTTGGTTGGAGACCCAGTACTTC. Residues: CASSWLETQYF. The gene calls are TRBV6-2 or TRBV6-3 and TRBJ2-5; D is unresolved. CDR1 is MNHEY and CDR2 is SVGEGT in the germline V gene. The CDR3 length is 11 residues. The ends were cut back, 4 bases at V and 5 bases at J, with 5 bases in the middle.